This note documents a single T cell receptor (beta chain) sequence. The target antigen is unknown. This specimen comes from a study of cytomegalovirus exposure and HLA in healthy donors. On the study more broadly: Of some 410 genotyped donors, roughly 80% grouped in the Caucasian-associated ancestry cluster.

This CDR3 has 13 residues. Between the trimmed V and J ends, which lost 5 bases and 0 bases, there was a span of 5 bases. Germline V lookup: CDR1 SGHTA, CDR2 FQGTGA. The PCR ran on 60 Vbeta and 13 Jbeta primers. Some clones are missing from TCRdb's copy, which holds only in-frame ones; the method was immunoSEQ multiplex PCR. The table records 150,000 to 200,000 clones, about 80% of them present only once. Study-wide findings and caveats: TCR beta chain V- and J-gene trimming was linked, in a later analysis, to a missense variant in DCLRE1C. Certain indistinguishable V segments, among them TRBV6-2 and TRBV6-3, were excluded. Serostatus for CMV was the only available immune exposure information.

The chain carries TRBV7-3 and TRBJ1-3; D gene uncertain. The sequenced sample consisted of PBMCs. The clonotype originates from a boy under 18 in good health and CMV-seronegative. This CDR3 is CASSDTSGNTIYF. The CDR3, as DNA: TGTGCCAGCAGCGACACCTCTGGAAACACCATATATTTT.